This is a list of T cell receptor beta chains from one sample in a study of beta chain features in type 1 diabetes. Clones were read by immunoSEQ multiplex PCR, and TCRdb kept only the in-frame ones, dropping some. The repertoire holds 600,000 or so clones, with over 12% as singletons. Input material: naive CD4+ T cells from blood. All receptors come from a man between 18 and 29 years old with type 1 diabetes. The CDR3 runs from the conserved cysteine through the conserved F or W. D genes are given only for firm matches. Clone size is not always given. Where it is, it says once, few, many or a class for expanded clones.

cdr3_aa | cdr3_nt | j_call | v_call | clone_size | d_call
CASSPLSSGGAIHEQYF | TGCGCCAGCAGCCCCCTTAGTAGCGGGGGGGCTATCCACGAGCAGTACTTC | TRBJ2-7 | TRBV5-1 | - | TRBD2
CASSRAGVPVREQFF | TGTGCCAGCAGCCGAGCGGGAGTCCCCGTCCGGGAGCAGTTCTTC | TRBJ2-1 | TRBV6-4 | few | TRBD2
CASTRQGRGYTF | TGTGCCAGCACGCGACAGGGACGTGGCTACACCTTC | TRBJ1-2 | TRBV2 | few | TRBD1
CASSLLAGGFGTDTQYF | TGTGCCAGCAGCCTCTTAGCGGGGGGGTTCGGCACAGATACGCAGTATTTT | TRBJ2-3 | TRBV5-4 | few | TRBD2
CASSYSERFLGYTF | TGTGCCAGCAGTTACTCGGAGCGCTTTTTGGGCTACACCTTC | TRBJ1-2 | TRBV6-5 | few | -
CASSDSAGSANYGYTF | TGTGCCAGCAGTGACTCAGCCGGGTCTGCTAACTATGGCTACACCTTC | TRBJ1-2 | TRBV6-4 | - | -
CASSFRDRNTEAFF | TGTGCCAGCAGCTTCCGGGACAGGAACACTGAAGCTTTCTTT | TRBJ1-1 | TRBV7-2 | - | TRBD1
CASSDMGHEQYF | TGTGCCAGCAGTGACATGGGTCACGAGCAGTACTTC | TRBJ2-7 | TRBV2 | few | -
CASSQGQDQETQYF | TGTGCCAGCTCGCAGGGACAGGACCAAGAGACCCAGTACTTC | TRBJ2-5 | TRBV18 | once | TRBD1
CASSLLQGNEQYF | TGCGCCAGCAGCTTGTTACAGGGCAACGAGCAGTACTTC | TRBJ2-7 | TRBV5-1 | - | -
CASTLAGGPLDTQYF | TGTGCCAGCACCCTAGCGGGGGGCCCATTAGATACGCAGTATTTT | TRBJ2-3 | TRBV28 | few | TRBD2
CASSEGTSSNEQFF | TGTGCCAGCAGTGAAGGGACTAGCTCCAATGAGCAGTTCTTC | TRBJ2-1 | TRBV2 | few | TRBD2
CASSTESRILANTGELFF | TGCGCCAGCAGTACCGAATCTCGGATTCTTGCGAACACCGGGGAGCTGTTTTTT | TRBJ2-2 | TRBV5-1 | - | -
CASSTYSDQYF | TGTGCCAGCAGTACCTATAGCGACCAGTACTTC | TRBJ2-5 | TRBV6-5 | once | -
CASSGSPLHF | TGTGCCAGCTCGGGGTCACCCCTCCACTTT | TRBJ1-6 | TRBV2 | - | -
CAISDLSNQPQHF | TGTGCCATCAGTGATCTTAGCAATCAGCCCCAGCATTTT | TRBJ1-5 | TRBV10-3 | few | -
CASSLAATDTQYF | TGTGCCAGCAGCTTGGCGGCCACAGATACGCAGTATTTT | TRBJ2-3 | TRBV7-9 | few | -
CASSQAIAPSTDTQYF | TGCGCCAGCAGCCAAGCGATAGCGCCAAGCACAGATACGCAGTATTTT | TRBJ2-3 | TRBV4-1 | few | -
CASSSPREVNTIYF | TGTGCCAGCAGCTCTCCCAGGGAAGTCAACACCATATATTTT | TRBJ1-3 | TRBV5-4 | - | -
CASSYSRQTYEQYF | TGTGCCAGCAGTTACTCGAGACAGACCTACGAGCAGTACTTC | TRBJ2-7 | TRBV6-5 | - | -
CASTPGTSGNNEQFF | TGTGCCAGTACCCCCGGGACTAGCGGAAACAATGAGCAGTTCTTC | TRBJ2-1 | TRBV19 | - | TRBD2
CASTLGGPYNEQFF | TGTGCCAGTACCCTCGGGGGCCCCTACAATGAGCAGTTCTTC | TRBJ2-1 | TRBV19 | few | -
CASSLGGPFFQYF | TGTGCCAGCAGCTTAGGGGGTCCCTTTTTTCAGTACTTC | TRBJ2-4 | TRBV7-9 | few | -
CASSREGFGTYGYTF | TGTGCCAGCAGTCGCGAGGGGTTTGGGACCTATGGCTACACCTTC | TRBJ1-2 | TRBV6-1 | - | -
CASSLEPAANYGYTF | TGTGCCAGCAGTTTAGAGCCGGCCGCTAACTATGGCTACACCTTC | TRBJ1-2 | TRBV27 | few | -
CASSSTGSGANVLTF | TGTGCCAGCAGTTCCACAGGGTCTGGGGCCAACGTCCTGACTTTC | TRBJ2-6 | TRBV6-6 | few | -
CASSKDLQETQYF | TGTGCCAGCTCCAAGGATCTCCAAGAGACCCAGTACTTC | TRBJ2-5 | TRBV18 | - | -
CASSEGVETQYF | TGTGCCAGCAGTGAGGGGGTGGAGACCCAGTACTTC | TRBJ2-5 | TRBV2 | few | -
CSSSNGNTEAFF | TGCAGCTCCTCGAACGGGAACACTGAAGCTTTCTTT | TRBJ1-1 | TRBV29-1 | few | -
CSVTGTNEKLFF | TGCAGCGTAACAGGGACTAATGAAAAACTGTTTTTT | TRBJ1-4 | TRBV29-1 | few | -
CASSKDRGVYEQYF | TGTGCCAGCAGTAAGGACAGGGGAGTCTACGAGCAGTACTTC | TRBJ2-7 | TRBV2 | - | TRBD1
CASSLEASGNYEQYF | TGTGCCAGCAGCTTAGAGGCTAGCGGGAACTACGAGCAGTACTTC | TRBJ2-7 | TRBV7-9 | few | TRBD2
CASSDGGYGYTF | TGTGCCAGCAGTGACGGGGGCTATGGCTACACCTTC | TRBJ1-2 | TRBV6-4 | few | -
CAWNAGLAVGTQYF | TGTGCCTGGAACGCCGGCCTAGCGGTAGGGACCCAGTACTTC | TRBJ2-5 | TRBV30 | - | TRBD2
CASSELGQIGDTQYF | TGTGCCAGCAGTGAATTGGGACAGATAGGAGATACGCAGTATTTT | TRBJ2-3 | TRBV25-1 | - | TRBD1
CSVEARVSTEAFF | TGCAGCGTTGAAGCCCGGGTGAGCACTGAAGCTTTCTTT | TRBJ1-1 | TRBV29-1 | few | -
CAWSDNRAGDTQYF | TGTGCCTGGAGTGATAACAGGGCAGGAGATACGCAGTATTTT | TRBJ2-3 | TRBV30 | - | -
CAWSVSGYGYTF | TGTGCCTGGAGTGTATCGGGCTATGGCTACACCTTC | TRBJ1-2 | TRBV30 | few | -
CASSPRGEAYGYTF | TGCGCCAGCAGCCCCAGGGGGGAGGCGTATGGCTACACCTTC | TRBJ1-2 | TRBV5-1 | few | TRBD1
CSVELPGLQYF | TGCAGCGTTGAGTTACCGGGACTACAGTACTTC | TRBJ2-7 | TRBV29-1 | few | TRBD2
CASSPGGPNEQFF | TGTGCCAGCAGCCCCGGGGGCCCCAATGAGCAGTTCTTC | TRBJ2-1 | TRBV7-3 | - | -